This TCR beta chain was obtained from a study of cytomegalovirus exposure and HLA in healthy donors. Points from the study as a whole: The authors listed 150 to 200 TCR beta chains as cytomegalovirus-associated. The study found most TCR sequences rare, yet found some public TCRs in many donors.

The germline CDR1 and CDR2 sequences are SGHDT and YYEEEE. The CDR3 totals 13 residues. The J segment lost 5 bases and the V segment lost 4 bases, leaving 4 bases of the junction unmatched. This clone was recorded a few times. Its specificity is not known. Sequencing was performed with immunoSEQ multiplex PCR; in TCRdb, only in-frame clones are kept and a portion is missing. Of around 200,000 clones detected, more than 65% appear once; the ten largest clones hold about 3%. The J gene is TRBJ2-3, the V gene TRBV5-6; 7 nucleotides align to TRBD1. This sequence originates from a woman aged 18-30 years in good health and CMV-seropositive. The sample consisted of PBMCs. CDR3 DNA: TGTGCCAGCAGCGGACAGGCGGGAGATACGCAGTATTTT. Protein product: CASSGQAGDTQYF.